The 21 T cell receptor beta chains below all came from one sample that was sequenced in a study of T cells after yellow fever vaccination. TCRdb ran MiXCR on the 5' RACE reads and lists one entry per CDR3 protein. The sample has 250,000 to 350,000 distinct CDR3 sequences; around 4.3% are singletons. The sequencing used PBMCs, collected 15 days after the yellow fever booster vaccination. The receptors shown here come from a young man who received the YFV17D yellow fever vaccine.

The J gene is TRBJ1-1, the V gene TRBV15; TRBD1 might be the D (5 bases). The germline V and J ends were trimmed by 5 bases and 11 bases, with 15 bases remaining between them. The CDR3 sequence is 12 residues long. Germline-derived CDR1 and CDR2 are LNHNV and YYDKDF (reference sequence). The CDR3 spells CATSWGKDAAFF. The CDR3 nucleotides are TGTGCCACCAGCTGGGGGAAGGATGCGGCTTTCTTT.

This chain joins TRBV7-2 and TRBJ2-7, with D perhaps TRBD2 (6 bases). The CDR3 contains 13 residues. With 7 bases removed from V and 7 bases from J, the gap between germline ends came to 17 bases. Germline V lookup: CDR1 SGHTA, CDR2 FQGNSA. The CDR3 region has the DNA TGTGCCAGCACCCAGACGGGAGCGAGAGAGCAGTACTTC. This encodes CASTQTGAREQYF. Combining the CDR3 with reference TRBV7-2 and TRBJ2-7 gives the whole variable domain GAGVSQSPSNKVTEKGKDVELRCDPISGHTALYWYRQSLGQGLEFLIYFQGNSAPDKSGLPSDRFSAERTGGSVSTLTIQRTQQEDSAVYLCASTQTGAREQYFGPGTRLTVT.

The table lists this clonotype with many counts. This rearrangement joins TRBV6-6 to TRBJ2-1, with 15 bases fitting TRBD2. With V trimmed by 4 bases and J by 8 bases, 15 bases remained unmatched. The length of the CDR3 is 19 residues. Germline values: CDR1 MNHNY, CDR2 SVGAGI (reference sequence). CDR3: CASSSGLAGGLLLVDEQFF. The CDR3 coding sequence is TGTGCCAGCAGTTCCGGACTAGCGGGGGGGCTTCTCCTTGTCGATGAGCAGTTCTTC.

This clonotype occurred many times. The chain is built from TRBV20-1 and TRBJ1-4; the match to TRBD1 covers 10 bases. The CDR3 totals 14 residues. Per the germline V gene, CDR1 is DFQATT and CDR2 is SNEGSKA (reference sequence). The junction had 6 bases not matched to a gene; V was cut back by 5 bases and J by 6 bases. The CDR3 DNA sequence: TGCAGTGCTTTAACCGGGACAGGGGATGAAAAACTGTTTTTT. Translation gives CSALTGTGDEKLFF.

This clonotype was observed a handful of times. The chain carries TRBV2 and TRBJ2-1, with 15 bases lining up with TRBD2. Per germline, CDR1 SNHLY and CDR2 FYNNEI. Trimming at V came to 5 bases and at J to 9 bases, leaving 17 bases not matched to a gene. CDR3 size: 19 residues. Here the CDR3 reads CASSKDTVWTSGGVAEQFF. The CDR3 DNA reads as TGTGCCAGCAGTAAAGATACAGTGTGGACTAGCGGGGGGGTGGCTGAGCAGTTCTTC.

This clonotype has ten or more counts. In DNA, the CDR3 is TGTGCCAGCAGCTCAGCTAATAGCAATCAGCCCCAGCATTTT. This translates into CASSSANSNQPQHF. The chain has TRBV7-9 and TRBJ1-5; unclear D gene. The CDR3 is made up of 14 amino acids. The germline V gene encodes CDR1 SEHNR and CDR2 FQNEAQ (reference sequence). V was clipped by 4 bases and J by 0 bases, with 7 bases between them.

Ten or more counts support this clonotype. This chain connects TRBV10-3 to TRBJ2-7; maybe TRBD2 (6 bases). V was shortened by 4 bases and J by 0 bases, with 13 bases between the two germline ends. Germline lookup yields CDR1 ENHRY and CDR2 SYGVKD. The CDR3 spans 15 residues. This CDR3 reads CAISAAAGLSYEQYV. CDR3 DNA sequence: TGTGCCATCAGTGCTGCAGCGGGTCTCTCCTACGAGCAGTACGTC.

This sequence joins TRBV3-1 and TRBJ1-1, with D perhaps TRBD1 (5 bases). CDR1 is LGHDT, CDR2 YNNKEL, per germline (reference sequence). The CDR3 loop spans 14 amino acids. Trimming cost V 2 bases and J 4 bases, with 11 bases left between them. The DNA of the CDR3 is TGTGCCAGCAGCCAAAGGACACCAAGCACTGAAGCTTTCTTT. Protein product: CASSQRTPSTEAFF.

This clonotype showed up many times. The chain joins TRBV20-1 to TRBJ2-5; D is perhaps TRBD2 (6 bases). This CDR3 has 15 amino acids. CDR1 DFQATT and CDR2 SNEGSKA come from the germline V gene (reference sequence). Deletions cut 1 base from V and 5 bases from J, with 17 bases between. Here the CDR3 reads CSARVGPGVGETQYF. The CDR3, as DNA: TGCAGTGCTAGAGTTGGACCGGGGGTTGGGGAGACCCAGTACTTC.

This clonotype was recorded a few times. The rearrangement links TRBV12-3 or TRBV12-4 to TRBJ2-5, with a weak D call TRBD2 (6 bases). V dropped 6 bases and J dropped 4 bases, with 12 bases sitting between them. This CDR3 contains 13 residues. The CDR3 is CASRPGGIETQYF. For the CDR3, the DNA is TGTGCCAGCAGACCCGGGGGTATAGAGACCCAGTACTTC.

This clonotype was observed at least ten times. The chain recombines TRBV5-1 with TRBJ2-2; weak D call: TRBD2 (6 bases). The CDR3 is 14 amino acids. V dropped 4 bases and J dropped 5 bases, with 12 bases sitting between them. Germline CDR1 SGHRS, CDR2 YFSETQ. CDR3 loop: CASSPFGGTGELFF. The CDR3 DNA sequence: TGCGCCAGCAGCCCGTTCGGGGGAACCGGGGAGCTGTTTTTT.

There are a few counts of this clonotype. The chain couples TRBV6-5 to TRBJ2-3; TRBD1 aligns across 11 bases. Germline loops: CDR1 MNHEY, CDR2 SVGAGI. V gave up 6 bases and J gave up 4 bases; unmatched junction bases: 6. This CDR3 has 15 amino acids. The CDR3 region has the DNA TGTGCCAGCAGCCCAAGGGACAGGGGGTCAGATACGCAGTATTTT. Translated, it gives CASSPRDRGSDTQYF.

This chain links TRBV7-9 with TRBJ1-4, with D perhaps TRBD1 (5 bases). CDR1 is SEHNR and CDR2 is FQNEAQ in the germline V gene (reference sequence). There are 15 residues in the CDR3. Trimming left V 5 bases short and J 5 bases short, with 15 bases between. The CDR3 bases are TGTGCCAGCAGCCGCGGGCAGGGCCGGAATGAAAAACTGTTTTTT. It yields the protein CASSRGQGRNEKLFF.

The sample holds many counts of this clonotype. V and J are TRBV10-3 and TRBJ2-3; TRBD2 aligns across 9 bases. CDR3 length equals 13 residues. CDR1 ENHRY and CDR2 SYGVKD come from the germline V gene. V lost 7 bases and J lost 6; bases outside the gene matches: 5. The CDR3 DNA is TGTGCCATCAAGGCCAGCGGGGGGGATACGCAGTATTTT. Translation: CAIKASGGDTQYF.

This clonotype turned up a few times. The chain carries TRBV7-2 and TRBJ2-1; D possibly corresponds to TRBD1 (6 bases). The CDR3 is 14 amino acids. Germline CDR1 reads SGHTA; CDR2 reads FQGNSA. Between the trimmed V and J ends, which lost 5 bases and 5 bases, there was a span of 13 bases. The CDR3 sequence is CASSLLGAHNEQFF. The CDR3 nucleotides read TGTGCCAGCAGCCTCCTGGGGGCCCACAATGAGCAGTTCTTC.

This clonotype was picked up a small number of times. The chain carries TRBV7-9 and TRBJ2-1; D is perhaps TRBD1 (5 bases). The CDR3 runs 15 residues. Germline-derived CDR1 and CDR2 are SEHNR and FQNEAQ (reference sequence). V lost 2 bases and J 10 bases, leaving 18 bases between the germline ends. In DNA, the CDR3 is TGTGCCAGCAGCTTACCTGGGGCAGGGTATAACGAGCAGTTCTTC. It translates to CASSLPGAGYNEQFF. Looking up the rest from reference TRBV7-9 and TRBJ2-1 gives the full variable domain: DTGVSQNPRHKITKRGQNVTFRCDPISEHNRLYWYRQTLGQGPEFLTYFQNEAQLEKSRLLSDRFSAERPKGSFSTLEIQRTEQGDSAMYLCASSLPGAGYNEQFFGPGTRLTVL.

This clonotype has ten or more counts. An end of the junction differs from the germline gene, which may be a read error. The chain employs TRBV5-1 and TRBJ1-5; no clear D gene. There are 13 residues in the CDR3. Germline CDR1 SGHRS, CDR2 YFSETQ. CDR3 loop: CASSLVGNQPQHF. The CDR3 DNA reads TGTGCCAGCAGCTTAGTAGGCAATCAGCCCCAGCATTTT.

This clonotype was seen a handful of times. The V gene is TRBV7-6, the J gene TRBJ2-7; D not resolved. The CDR3 runs to 15 residues. The germline gives CDR1 SGHVS, CDR2 FNYEAQ. V was shortened by 1 base and J by 0 bases, with 10 bases between the two germline ends. The CDR3 region is CASSLGAGYSYEQYF. CDR3 DNA sequence: TGTGCCAGCAGCTTAGGTGCAGGCTACTCCTACGAGCAGTACTTC.

This clonotype was recorded at least ten times. The rearrangement joins TRBV7-2 to TRBJ2-5, with 8 bases matching TRBD1. The V gene's germline CDR1 is SGHTA and CDR2 FQGNSA. The CDR3 loop spans 18 amino acids. V was clipped by 0 bases and J by 5 bases; unmatched bases: 14. The DNA for the CDR3 is TGTGCCAGCAGCTTAGCGAAGTACAGGGACAGGTTAAGGGAGACCCAGTACTTC. Its translation is CASSLAKYRDRLRETQYF.

This clonotype has a count of ten or more. The rearrangement joins TRBV7-2 to TRBJ2-7; TRBD2 agrees at 13 bases. V was pared by 5 bases and J by 2 bases, with 6 bases of the junction left unmatched. Germline CDR1 reads SGHTA; CDR2 reads FQGNSA. The CDR3 length is 16 residues. Here the CDR3 DNA reads TGTGCCAGCAGCCCACGACTAGCGGGGGGAGCCTACGAGCAGTACTTC. This gives the protein CASSPRLAGGAYEQYF.

The table lists this clonotype with a few counts. This sequence joins TRBV7-6 and TRBJ2-2; D ambiguous. Looked up from germline, CDR1 is SGHVS and CDR2 is FNYEAQ. The CDR3 contains 13 residues. Trimming left V 3 bases short and J 4 bases short, with 6 bases between. The DNA for the CDR3 is TGTGCCAGCAGCTTGGGTTTCACCGGGGAGCTGTTTTTT. Translation: CASSLGFTGELFF.